These 27 T cell receptor beta chains share one sample of origin, sequenced in a study of technical replicates of blood from several donors. Here immunoSEQ multiplex PCR was the method, and the copy in TCRdb shows in-frame clones only, minus some. This sample has under 75,000 clones; approximately 94% occur once, and the top ten carry about 0.4%. What was sequenced was T cells isolated from PBMCs. These receptors originate from a human donor in good health.

This chain joins TRBV7-2 and TRBJ1-2, with a weak D call TRBD1 (6 bases). Germline CDR1 is SGHTA and CDR2 is FQGNSA. The CDR3 is made up of 14 amino acids. V gave up 5 bases and J gave up 0 bases, with 10 bases separating them. For the CDR3, the DNA is TGTGCCAGCAGCCTCCGGGACACTAACTATGGCTACACCTTC. This gives the protein CASSLRDTNYGYTF.

The chain combines TRBV4-1 with TRBJ2-2, with D possibly matching TRBD2 (5 bases). Germline assignment: CDR1 MGHRA and CDR2 YSYEKL. Trimming shortened V by 1 base and J by 2 bases, and 17 bases separated the two germline ends. The CDR3 runs 18 residues. The CDR3 spells CASSQAISAAPNTGELFF. The CDR3, as DNA: TGCGCCAGCAGCCAAGCTATTAGCGCAGCCCCCAACACCGGGGAGCTGTTTTTT.

V usage is TRBV10-3 and J usage is TRBJ2-7; the D is unclear. CDR3 length: 14 amino acids. Germline lookup yields CDR1 ENHRY and CDR2 SYGVKD. V dropped 6 bases and J dropped 3 bases, with 15 bases sitting between them. Here the CDR3 DNA reads TGTGCCATCAGATTCGAGCTTTCGCGCTACGAGCAGTACTTC. Amino acids: CAIRFELSRYEQYF.

J is TRBJ1-5 and V is TRBV27; 10 bases are a match to TRBD1. The CDR3 spans 16 residues. Germline CDR1 MNHEY, CDR2 SMNVEV (reference sequence). The ends lost 5 bases at V and 2 bases at J; junction bases unmatched: 6. CDR3 sequence (DNA): TGTGCCAGCAGTATAACCGGGACAGGGGGCAATCAGCCCCAGCATTTT. It codes for CASSITGTGGNQPQHF.

This clone showed up just once. The chain links TRBV5-6 to TRBJ1-4; 7 positions agree with TRBD1. The CDR3 has 15 residues. CDR1 and CDR2 (germline): SGHDT, YYEEEE. V lost 3 bases and J lost 4; bases outside the gene matches: 6. CDR3 sequence: CASSSYRGFNEKLFF. CDR3 sequence (DNA): TGTGCCAGCAGCTCCTACAGGGGATTTAATGAAAAACTGTTTTTT.

This sequence joins TRBV28 and TRBJ1-2; D perhaps matches TRBD1 (6 bases). The CDR3 covers 11 residues. The V end lost 9 bases, the J end lost 6 bases, and 11 bases lay between the germline ends. CDR1 and CDR2 from the germline V gene are MDHEN and SYDVKM. The CDR3 spells CASSAGDGYTF. CDR3 DNA sequence: TGTGCCAGTTCCGCAGGGGATGGCTACACCTTC.

This clone was seen a single time. The J gene is TRBJ2-3, the V gene TRBV27; D gene ambiguous. Germline lookup yields CDR1 MNHEY and CDR2 SMNVEV (reference sequence). There are 15 residues in the CDR3. Deletions cut 4 bases from V and 2 bases from J, with 13 bases between. The CDR3 coding sequence is TGTGCCAGCAGTTCCACTATTGCCCCCACAGATACGCAGTATTTT. Translating it yields CASSSTIAPTDTQYF.

The chain is built from TRBV5-4 and TRBJ2-7; a weak D match, TRBD2 (5 bases). This CDR3 has 14 residues. V shed 0 bases and J shed 6 bases, with 13 bases lying between them. CDR1 SGHNT and CDR2 YYREEE come from the germline V gene (reference sequence). CDR3: CASSLDASSGEQYF. In DNA form, the CDR3 reads TGTGCCAGCAGCTTGGACGCTAGCTCAGGCGAGCAGTACTTC.

The chain joins TRBV15 to TRBJ1-2; D is unresolved. Looked up from germline, CDR1 is LNHNV and CDR2 is YYDKDF (reference sequence). There are 12 residues in the CDR3. V lost 5 bases to trimming and J lost 0 bases, with 4 bases between them. The CDR3 sequence is CATSLSNYGYTF. The CDR3 nucleotides read TGTGCCACCAGCCTATCTAACTATGGCTACACCTTC.

The rearrangement uses TRBV30 and TRBJ2-1; 9 nucleotides line up with TRBD1. Germline V CDR1 and CDR2: GTSNPN, SVGIG (reference sequence). The CDR3 is made up of 14 amino acids. Trimming at V came to 5 bases and at J to 4 bases, leaving 6 bases not matched to a gene. The CDR3 DNA is TGTGCCTGGCACCGGGACAGGGAGTACAATGAGCAGTTCTTC. Translation gives CAWHRDREYNEQFF.

V usage is TRBV30 and J usage is TRBJ2-5; D uncertain. The CDR3 totals 11 residues. Trimming removed 1 base from V and 11 bases from J, with 11 bases in between. Germline assignment: CDR1 GTSNPN and CDR2 SVGIG (reference sequence). Here the CDR3 reads CAWSEGVAQYF. In nucleotides, the CDR3 is TGTGCCTGGAGTGAAGGCGTAGCTCAGTACTTC. Full variable domain (missing parts from reference TRBV30 and TRBJ2-5): SQTIHQWPATLVQPVGSPLSLECTVEGTSNPNLYWYRQAAGRGLQLLFYSVGIGQISSEVPQNLSASRPQDRQFILSSKKLLLSDSGFYLCAWSEGVAQYFGPGTRLLVL.

J is TRBJ2-3 and V is TRBV19; the match to TRBD2 covers 8 bases. This CDR3 is 15 amino acids long. The V gene end was trimmed by 3 bases and the J gene end by 4 bases; junction bases not matched to a gene: 6. Germline loops: CDR1 LNHDA, CDR2 SQIVND (reference sequence). The CDR3 here is CASSIRREVADTQYF. CDR3 DNA: TGTGCCAGTAGTATTAGGCGGGAGGTGGCAGATACGCAGTATTTT.

This clone was picked up one time. The chain uses TRBV11-2 and TRBJ1-1; D call uncertain. The CDR3 length is 15 residues. Trimming took off 6 bases at V and 2 bases at J, with 16 bases between the two ends. In germline, CDR1 is SGHAT, CDR2 FQNNGV. The DNA for the CDR3 is TGTGCCAGCAGTCCCCTATTCGCGGTTAACACTGAAGCTTTCTTT. Amino acid sequence: CASSPLFAVNTEAFF.

This clone was detected only once. This chain joins TRBV18 and TRBJ1-2; no clear D gene. From germline, CDR1 is KGHSH and CDR2 LQKENI. This CDR3 has 16 amino acids. Trimming removed 3 bases from V and 3 bases from J, with 17 bases in between. The CDR3 bases are TGTGCCAGCTCACCTCTAAAGGCCGAAGAGGACTATGGCTACACCTTC. Protein sequence: CASSPLKAEEDYGYTF.

V gene TRBV29-1 combines with J gene TRBJ1-5, with a weak D call TRBD1 (5 bases). CDR1 is SQVTM and CDR2 is ANQGSEA in the germline V gene. The germline V and J ends were trimmed by 4 bases and 1 base, with 14 bases remaining between them. This CDR3 is 15 amino acids long. The CDR3 DNA reads as TGCAGCGTTGCGACCGGGCCAGGGAGCAATCAGCCCCAGCATTTT. Its translation is CSVATGPGSNQPQHF.

This sequence joins TRBV28 and TRBJ1-2; D is possibly TRBD1 (5 bases). V shed 6 bases and J shed 7 bases, with 12 bases lying between them. The CDR3 has 12 residues. CDR1 and CDR2 from the germline V gene are MDHEN and SYDVKM. CDR3 DNA sequence: TGTGCCAGCAGCGTAGCGGGGGGTGGCTACACCTTC. As protein: CASSVAGGGYTF.

The chain employs TRBV5-5 and TRBJ2-1; 8 nucleotides agree with TRBD2. V lost 8 bases, J lost 9 bases, and 7 bases stayed unmatched. Germline values: CDR1 SGHKS, CDR2 YYEKEE (reference sequence). This CDR3 has 12 amino acids. DNA for the CDR3: TGTGCCAGTAGCGGGACACTTGGTGAGCAGTTCTTC. It encodes CASSGTLGEQFF.

The CDR3 DNA sequence: TGTGCCAGCAGTCCGGGACATCTACTAGATACGCAGTATTTT. Protein: CASSPGHLLDTQYF. The J gene is TRBJ2-3, the V gene TRBV27; possibly TRBD1 for D (6 bases). The CDR3 contains 14 residues. V was clipped by 5 bases and J by 5 bases, with 14 bases between them. Germline CDR1 is MNHEY and CDR2 is SMNVEV (reference sequence).

The J gene is TRBJ2-3, the V gene TRBV10-1, with 10 positions matching TRBD1. From germline, CDR1 is WNHNN and CDR2 SYGVQD (reference sequence). The CDR3 contains 20 residues. V lost 2 bases, J lost 4 bases, and 18 bases stayed unmatched. As DNA, the CDR3 is TGCGCCAGCAGTGAGCCAGGTAGGACAGGGGGTTCACTTTGTGCAGATACGCAGTATTTT. Its protein is CASSEPGRTGGSLCADTQYF.

This CDR3 reads CASSLGQGSYNEQFF. DNA of the CDR3: TGTGCCAGCAGCTTAGGGCAGGGTTCCTACAATGAGCAGTTCTTC. This chain connects TRBV7-2 to TRBJ2-1; possible D gene TRBD1, 5 bases. Germline CDR1 is SGHTA and CDR2 is FQGNSA. The V and J ends lost 1 base and 1 base respectively, with 8 bases between them. The length of the CDR3 is 15 residues.

V usage is TRBV6-6 and J usage is TRBJ2-1; D ambiguous. V lost 4 bases and J lost 4, with 11 bases in between. Germline CDR1 MNHNY, CDR2 SVGAGI (reference sequence). The length of the CDR3 is 14 residues. The CDR3 nucleotides read TGTGCCAGCAGTTCGCCGCAGATTTACAATGAGCAGTTCTTC. This codes for CASSSPQIYNEQFF.

J is TRBJ2-3 and V is TRBV5-1, with 8 bases that match TRBD2. V was clipped by 0 bases and J by 2 bases; unmatched bases: 5. The CDR3 totals 16 residues. Germline-derived CDR1 and CDR2 are SGHRS and YFSETQ. The CDR3: CASSLASSGLTDTQYF. The CDR3 DNA reads as TGCGCCAGCAGCTTGGCATCTAGCGGGCTCACAGATACGCAGTATTTT.

The rearrangement joins TRBV30 to TRBJ1-5; 8 bases map to TRBD1. The CDR3 runs 15 residues. Germline V gene data show CDR1 as GTSNPN and CDR2 as SVGIG (reference sequence). Germline trimming cut 0 bases from V and 9 bases from J; bases unmatched to any gene: 10. The DNA of the CDR3 is TGTGCCTGGAGTGTCTCCGGACAGGGCCAAGGGCCCCAGCATTTT. As protein: CAWSVSGQGQGPQHF.

The chain combines TRBV28 with TRBJ2-2; D might be TRBD2 (5 bases). V gave up 8 bases and J gave up 1 base, with 14 bases separating them. Germline CDR1 reads MDHEN; CDR2 reads SYDVKM. The CDR3 consists of 15 residues. CDR3 amino acids: CASFPSGGNTGELFF. In DNA form, the CDR3 reads TGTGCCAGCTTTCCAAGCGGAGGGAACACCGGGGAGCTGTTTTTT.

Only one count was recorded for this clone. This rearrangement joins TRBV2 to TRBJ1-2, with unresolved D. V dropped 3 bases and J dropped 4 bases, with 18 bases sitting between them. The germline V gene encodes CDR1 SNHLY and CDR2 FYNNEI. There are 16 residues in the CDR3. The CDR3 DNA reads as TGTGCCAGCAGTGACCCCTACCAGGCCCTCTCCTATGGCTACACCTTC. It is translated as CASSDPYQALSYGYTF.

The chain has TRBV7-2 and TRBJ1-4, with 10 bases fitting TRBD1. With 4 bases clipped from V and 7 bases from J, the junction kept 9 bases outside the gene matches. Per the germline V gene, CDR1 is SGHTA and CDR2 is FQGNSA. The CDR3 spans 16 residues. The CDR3 DNA reads TGTGCCAGCAGCTACCGTCGACAGGGGGCCTTTGAAAAACTGTTTTTT. It specifies CASSYRRQGAFEKLFF.

The rearrangement links TRBV9 to TRBJ1-1, with D hard to call. The CDR3 runs to 13 residues. Germline CDR1 is SGDLS and CDR2 is YYNGEE. V was clipped by 7 bases and J by 1 base, with 11 bases between them. This chain's CDR3 is CASSQSGNTEAFF. In DNA form, the CDR3 reads TGTGCCAGCTCGCAGTCGGGGAACACTGAAGCTTTCTTT.